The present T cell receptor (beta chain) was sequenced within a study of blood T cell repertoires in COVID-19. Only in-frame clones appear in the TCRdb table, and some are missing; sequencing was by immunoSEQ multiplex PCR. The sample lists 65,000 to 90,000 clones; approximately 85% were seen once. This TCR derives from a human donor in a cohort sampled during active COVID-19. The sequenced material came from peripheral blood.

CDR3 sequence (DNA): TGCGCCAGCAGCCAAGGTTGGATAGGGGATAATGAAAAACTGTTTTTT. Translation gives CASSQGWIGDNEKLFF. V and J are TRBV4-1 and TRBJ1-4; tentative D call: TRBD1 (5 bases). CDR1 MGHRA and CDR2 YSYEKL come from the germline V gene. This CDR3 has 16 amino acids. The ends were cut back, 1 base at V and 4 bases at J, with 13 bases in the middle.